Presented here are 3 T cell receptor beta chains from one specimen sequenced in a study of breast tumors, draining lymph nodes, adjacent tissues. Samples came from axillary lymph nodes draining the breast cancer. A single record per CDR3 protein comes from TCRdb applying MiXCR to the multiplex PCR reads. The sample carries 200,000 to 250,000 distinct CDR3 sequences, roughly a third recorded once. Source material: axillary lymph node tissue. The receptors originated from a female donor with breast cancer. Some clones in this sample may be carry-over from other donors' samples.

This clonotype was observed many times. The chain couples TRBV20-1 to TRBJ2-7, with a possible D match to TRBD1 (6 bases). V was clipped by 6 bases and J by 2 bases, with 17 bases between them. The germline gives CDR1 DFQATT, CDR2 SNEGSKA (reference sequence). The CDR3 sequence is 14 residues long. The CDR3 DNA follows: TGCAGTGCAGAACAAACAGGGACCCCCTACGAGCAGTACTTC. Translation gives CSAEQTGTPYEQYF.

The sample holds many counts of this clonotype. The V call is TRBV4-1, the J call TRBJ2-5; 7 nucleotides align to TRBD2. The germline V gene has CDR1 MGHRA and CDR2 YSYEKL. The CDR3 totals 15 residues. The ends lost 3 bases at V and 5 bases at J; junction bases unmatched: 9. CDR3 DNA: TGCGCCAGCAGCCACGGTTTGGGGGGGTTGGAGACCCAGTACTTC. Its protein is CASSHGLGGLETQYF.

This clonotype was observed many times. The chain couples TRBV20-1 to TRBJ1-2, with D possibly matching TRBD1 (5 bases). The CDR3 spans 14 residues. CDR1 is DFQATT, CDR2 SNEGSKA, per germline (reference sequence). Between the trimmed V and J ends, which lost 5 bases and 4 bases, there was a span of 17 bases. The CDR3 protein is CSAPAWDGTYGYTF. The DNA for the CDR3 is TGCAGTGCTCCGGCCTGGGACGGAACCTATGGCTACACCTTC.